What follows are 16 T cell receptor beta chains derived from one specimen sequenced in a study of CD8 T cells in ankylosing spondylitis. Study-wide findings and caveats: In ankylosing spondylitis blood, a motif of 7 to 9 highly homologous TCR beta variants appeared characteristic.

Their antigens are not known. In TCRdb, the 5' RACE reads were re-called with MiXCR into one record per CDR3 protein. This sample has hundreds of thousands of distinct CDR3 sequences, with 17% found just once. Sequenced: blood, either unsorted or a sorted T cell fraction (not recorded which). The receptors shown here come from a male donor with ankylosing spondylitis.

This clonotype came up many times. V usage is TRBV20-1 and J usage is TRBJ2-7; D is uncertain. The CDR3 totals 12 residues. With 6 bases removed from V and 4 bases from J, the gap between germline ends came to 13 bases. Germline V gene sequence: CDR1 DFQATT, CDR2 SNEGSKA (reference sequence). The CDR3 DNA reads as TGCAGTGCCGACCAGTGGGGATACGAGCAGTACTTC. Its translation is CSADQWGYEQYF.

The chain combines TRBV5-1 with TRBJ2-7; D is unclear. With 7 bases removed from V and 2 bases from J, the gap between germline ends came to 7 bases. The CDR3 totals 11 residues. Germline CDR1 SGHRS, CDR2 YFSETQ. The CDR3 here is CASASAYEQYF. The CDR3 bases are TGCGCCAGCGCGAGCGCCTACGAGCAGTACTTC.

The chain has TRBV7-9 and TRBJ1-4; 10 nucleotides match TRBD1. V shed 4 bases, J shed 9 bases, and the junction held 5 bases outside the gene matches. CDR1 SEHNR and CDR2 FQNEAQ come from the germline V gene (reference sequence). The CDR3 runs 14 residues. The CDR3 coding sequence is TGTGCCAGCAGCTCCGGGACAGGGGAGAAAAAACTGTTTTTT. Its translation is CASSSGTGEKKLFF.

V usage is TRBV20-1 and J usage is TRBJ2-2, with D uncertain. Trimming removed 3 bases from V and 6 bases from J, with 11 bases in between. The V gene's germline CDR1 is DFQATT and CDR2 SNEGSKA (reference sequence). There are 13 residues in the CDR3. DNA of the CDR3: TGCAGTGCTAGCTCTTCCCGGGCCGGGGAGCTGTTTTTT. Translation gives CSASSSRAGELFF.

This clonotype was picked up a small number of times. This chain joins TRBV2 and TRBJ2-7, with D hard to call. CDR1 and CDR2 from the germline V gene are SNHLY and FYNNEI. The CDR3 runs 13 residues. The V end lost 5 bases, the J end lost 2 bases, and 10 bases lay between the germline ends. CDR3 sequence (DNA): TGTGCCAGCAGTTATGGCGGAACCTACGAGCAGTACTTC. This gives the protein CASSYGGTYEQYF.

The chain recombines TRBV10-3 with TRBJ2-3; TRBD2 aligns across 12 bases. Germline lookup yields CDR1 ENHRY and CDR2 SYGVKD. This CDR3 has 16 residues. V shed 2 bases, J shed 5 bases, and the junction held 5 bases outside the gene matches. CDR3 sequence (DNA): TGTGCCATCAGTGAGAGGACTAGCGGGGAGGGAGATACGCAGTATTTT. As protein: CAISERTSGEGDTQYF.

The chain couples TRBV25-1 to TRBJ2-2; TRBD1 might be the D (6 bases). Looked up from germline, CDR1 is MGHDK and CDR2 is SYGVNS. The CDR3 is 13 residues long. The V and J ends lost 8 bases and 4 bases respectively, with 11 bases between them. CDR3 DNA: TGTGCCAGCGGCCTCAGGGGCACCGGGGAGCTGTTTTTT. Translating gives CASGLRGTGELFF.

The CDR3 region has the DNA TGTGCCAGCAGCTTAGGGATCTGGCAGTTCTTC. Its translation is CASSLGIWQFF. The chain recombines TRBV11-2 with TRBJ2-1; D gene uncertain. V was shortened by 1 base and J by 12 bases, with 7 bases between the two germline ends. The CDR3 extends over 11 amino acids. Germline lookup yields CDR1 SGHAT and CDR2 FQNNGV. Filled out from reference TRBV11-2 and TRBJ2-1, the complete variable domain reads EAGVAQSPRYKIIEKRQSVAFWCNPISGHATLYWYQQILGQGPKLLIQFQNNGVVDDSQLPKDRFSAERLKGVDSTLKIQPAKLEDSAVYLCASSLGIWQFFGPGTRLTVL.

CDR3 sequence: CATSRDFVSVSNQPQHF. CDR3 sequence (DNA): TGTGCCACCAGCAGAGATTTCGTTTCCGTTAGCAATCAGCCCCAGCATTTT. The chain links TRBV15 to TRBJ1-5, with unresolved D. V lost 0 bases to trimming and J lost 0 bases, with 12 bases between them. The CDR3 runs to 17 residues. Germline-derived CDR1 and CDR2 are LNHNV and YYDKDF (reference sequence). Drawing the rest from reference TRBV15 and TRBJ1-5, the complete variable domain is DAMVIQNPRYQVTQFGKPVTLSCSQTLNHNVMYWYQQKSSQAPKLLFHYYDKDFNNEADTPDNFQSRRPNTSFCFLDIRSPGLGDTAMYLCATSRDFVSVSNQPQHFGDGTRLSIL.

This clonotype was counted only a few times. This chain joins TRBV7-8 and TRBJ2-7; D may be TRBD1 or TRBD2 (5 bases each). The length of the CDR3 is 12 residues. Germline V gene data show CDR1 as SGHVS and CDR2 as FQNEAQ. Trimming removed 8 bases at V and 3 bases at J, with 11 bases between. This CDR3 reads CASRDRSYEQYF. Written as DNA, the CDR3 is TGTGCCAGCCGGGACCGCAGCTACGAGCAGTACTTC.

The gene calls are TRBV29-1 and TRBJ1-2, with a possible D match to TRBD1 (5 bases). The CDR3 extends over 13 amino acids. V shed 6 bases and J shed 4 bases, with 15 bases lying between them. The germline gives CDR1 SQVTM, CDR2 ANQGSEA. CDR3 coding DNA: TGCAGCGTGGGGGACGGTATTATCTATGGCTACACCTTC. This encodes CSVGDGIIYGYTF.

The V and J genes are TRBV20-1 and TRBJ2-7; maybe TRBD1 (5 bases). CDR3 length equals 14 residues. Deletions cut 4 bases from V and 3 bases from J, with 16 bases between. CDR1 DFQATT and CDR2 SNEGSKA come from the germline V gene (reference sequence). The DNA of the CDR3 is TGCAGTGCTAAAACAGGACGGATTCACTACGAGCAGTACTTC. It specifies CSAKTGRIHYEQYF.

This clonotype has at least ten counts. This sequence joins TRBV29-1 and TRBJ2-1; D is uncertain. The V gene lost 3 bases and the J gene lost 6 bases, with 6 bases spanning the gap. This CDR3 has 11 amino acids. Germline CDR1 and CDR2: SQVTM and ANQGSEA. Here the CDR3 DNA reads TGCAGCGTTGAGGCAGCCAATGAGCAGTTCTTC. It encodes CSVEAANEQFF.

A single count supports this clonotype. This rearrangement joins TRBV24-1 to TRBJ2-5; D gene unclear. The CDR3 extends over 14 amino acids. The germline CDR1 and CDR2 sequences are KGHDR and SFDVKD. Trimming removed 3 bases at V and 5 bases at J, with 12 bases between. CDR3 DNA sequence: TGTGCCACCAGTGATCGTTGGGGAAAGGAGACCCAGTACTTC. Residues: CATSDRWGKETQYF.

The chain is built from TRBV6-1 and TRBJ2-7; 8 bases fit TRBD1. Germline trimming cut 5 bases from V and 4 bases from J; bases unmatched to any gene: 7. The CDR3 has 14 amino acids. Germline CDR1 is MNHNS and CDR2 is SASEGT. The CDR3 nucleotides read TGTGCCAGCAGTAATGGACAGGGCAAGTACGAGCAGTACTTC. Its protein is CASSNGQGKYEQYF.

The chain couples TRBV13 to TRBJ2-7; TRBD2 might be the D (6 bases). The CDR3 totals 16 residues. Germline CDR1 reads PRHDT; CDR2 reads FYEKMQ (reference sequence). V lost 1 base and J lost 5, with 18 bases in between. The chain's CDR3 is CASSLESLAGRDEQYF. For the CDR3, the DNA is TGTGCCAGCAGCTTAGAGTCCCTTGCGGGAAGGGACGAGCAGTACTTC.